This is a list of T cell receptor beta chains from one sample in a study of T-cell memory formation after mild COVID-19. TCRdb re-analysed the 5' RACE reads in MiXCR, keeping a single row per CDR3 protein. The table records 350,000 or so distinct CDR3 sequences, 20% to 25% of them present only once. The sample comprised PBMCs or a T cell subset sorted from them (not recorded which). These receptor sequences come from a man aged 18 to 35 who had mild COVID-19 (a few samples of this study predate the infection). Cell type and time point are not known. Both conserved end residues are part of each CDR3. The D gene is left open where the match is weak.

TRBJ1-3,TRBV2,NA,CASKGVYGNTIYF
TRBJ2-2,TRBV6-2/TRBV6-3,TRBD2,CASSRRLAGGPPTGELFF
TRBJ2-7,TRBV19,TRBD1,CASSLAGGWYEQYF
TRBJ1-1,TRBV7-6,NA,CASSLDVRRSLNTEAFF
TRBJ2-2,TRBV7-8,NA,CASSFSQGGAIGTGELFF
TRBJ1-1,TRBV28,TRBD1,CASSFRQGAEAFF
TRBJ1-1,TRBV20-1,TRBD1,CSAWTGNTEAFF
TRBJ2-3,TRBV29-1,NA,CSVDYSYTDTQYF
TRBJ2-1,TRBV7-8,NA,CASSLRDIEQFF
TRBJ2-2,TRBV9,NA,CASSVGGGQGGDTGELFF
TRBJ1-1,TRBV12-3/TRBV12-4,TRBD1,CASSARGGTEAFF
TRBJ2-7,TRBV15,TRBD1,CATSSTTGQIFAHEQYF
TRBJ1-1,TRBV6-2/TRBV6-3,NA,CASSSQEGMNTEAFF
TRBJ1-3,TRBV5-1,TRBD1,CASSLAGDSGNTIYF
TRBJ2-7,TRBV12-3/TRBV12-4,TRBD1,CASSWDRGYSYEQYF
TRBJ2-7,TRBV6-6,NA,CASSYSGSTSYEQYF
TRBJ2-7,TRBV2,NA,CASEWVKQYF
TRBJ2-2,TRBV5-6,TRBD2,CASSRWTSGGAGELFF
TRBJ1-6,TRBV6-2/TRBV6-3,NA,CASRPGLRPPLHF
TRBJ2-1,TRBV9,TRBD2,CASSVVAGGPLRYNEQFF
TRBJ2-3,TRBV7-2,NA,CASSPGSDTQYF
TRBJ2-3,TRBV4-3,NA,CASSQEDTDTQYF
TRBJ2-1,TRBV9,NA,CASSGGPRTAHVLNEQFF
TRBJ2-5,TRBV11-2,NA,CASSLGTGQMLGTQYF
TRBJ2-3,TRBV20-1,TRBD2,CSARLAGGSDTQYF
TRBJ2-1,TRBV7-2,NA,CASSSLAGSSYNEQFF
TRBJ1-1,TRBV4-3,NA,CASSHDIRALASMNTEAFF
TRBJ2-1,TRBV25-1,NA,CASSDSWDPNEQFF
TRBJ1-5,TRBV6-5,TRBD1,CASSKRQGVNQPQHF
TRBJ2-7,TRBV7-2,NA,CASSSSRVEQYF
TRBJ1-5,TRBV4-1,NA,CASSQSWGNQPQHF
TRBJ2-5,TRBV7-6,NA,CASSLVNPRTGQGRQQETQYF
TRBJ1-5,TRBV27,TRBD1,CASSWTGSSGQPQHF
TRBJ1-1,TRBV4-1,TRBD1,CASSAQGIKTEAFF
TRBJ2-1,TRBV29-1,NA,CSASHGREQFF
TRBJ2-1,TRBV7-2,NA,CASSPGGRGLMNEQFF
TRBJ2-3,TRBV24-1,TRBD1,CATSDLNGTGVCITDTQYF
TRBJ2-5,TRBV5-1,TRBD1,CASSQGAQETQYF
TRBJ1-2,TRBV19,NA,CASTGGDNYGYTF
TRBJ2-1,TRBV28,TRBD1,CASSPHSGTGFSYNEQFF
TRBJ2-5,TRBV12-3/TRBV12-4,NA,CASSPYGIQETQYF
TRBJ1-1,TRBV6-2/TRBV6-3,NA,CASSYSIDRMNTEAFF
TRBJ2-5,TRBV5-6,NA,CASSLGGRGDPETQYF
TRBJ1-1,TRBV12-3/TRBV12-4,NA,CASRLRTVNTEAFF
TRBJ2-2,TRBV5-1,NA,CASSLGPESGNTGELFF
TRBJ2-5,TRBV5-1,NA,CASSLRNGETQYF
TRBJ1-2,TRBV7-3,NA,CASSASSGVSSEGYTF
TRBJ2-1,TRBV12-3/TRBV12-4,NA,CASSPLREQFF
TRBJ1-1,TRBV4-2,NA,CASSQGLKTEAFF
TRBJ2-3,TRBV5-1,TRBD2,CASSQGSGGAATQYF
TRBJ2-1,TRBV20-1,TRBD2,CSARDPTTSGGGQFF
TRBJ1-1,TRBV4-3,TRBD1,CASSQEPHRTGGSTEAFF
TRBJ1-2,TRBV30,NA,CAWIMAGVSYGYTF
TRBJ1-6,TRBV7-2,TRBD1,CASSAPGQVAFSYNSPLHF